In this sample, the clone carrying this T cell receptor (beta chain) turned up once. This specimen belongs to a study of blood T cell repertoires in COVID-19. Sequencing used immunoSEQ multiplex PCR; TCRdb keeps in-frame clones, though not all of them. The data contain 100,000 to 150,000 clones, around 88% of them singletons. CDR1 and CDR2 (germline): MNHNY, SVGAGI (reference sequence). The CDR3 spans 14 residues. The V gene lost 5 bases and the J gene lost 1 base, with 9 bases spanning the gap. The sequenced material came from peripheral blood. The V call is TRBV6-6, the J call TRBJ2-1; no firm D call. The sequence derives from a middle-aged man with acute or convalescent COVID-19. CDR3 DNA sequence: TGTGCCAGCAGTCCCTCCAGATCCTACAATGAGCAGTTCTTC. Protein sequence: CASSPSRSYNEQFF.